The clone carrying this T cell receptor (beta chain) was observed many times. From RNA transcripts, TCR beta CDR3 regions were amplified. TCR CDR3 underwent first-round RT-PCR with the HTBI primer set. TCRdb reprocessed the multiplex PCR reads with MiXCR, giving one entry per CDR3 protein. The sample lists 300,000 to 400,000 distinct CDR3 sequences, 21% occurring once. These data come from a study of T cells in Graves' hyperthyroidism and ophthalmopathy. CDR3 length: 14 amino acids. J was trimmed by 0 bases and V by 6 bases; bases with no gene match: 2. Patients showing uncontrolled infection, other autoimmune disease, pregnancy or lactation were ineligible.

The genes are TRBV12-3 or TRBV12-4 and TRBJ2-3; 8 bases fit TRBD2. The TCR originated in a woman aged 45 to 65 with Graves' hyperthyroidism. The sample comprised blood. The CDR3, as DNA: TGTGCCAGCAGGCAGCGGGAGAGCACAGATACGCAGTATTTT. It specifies CASRQRESTDTQYF.